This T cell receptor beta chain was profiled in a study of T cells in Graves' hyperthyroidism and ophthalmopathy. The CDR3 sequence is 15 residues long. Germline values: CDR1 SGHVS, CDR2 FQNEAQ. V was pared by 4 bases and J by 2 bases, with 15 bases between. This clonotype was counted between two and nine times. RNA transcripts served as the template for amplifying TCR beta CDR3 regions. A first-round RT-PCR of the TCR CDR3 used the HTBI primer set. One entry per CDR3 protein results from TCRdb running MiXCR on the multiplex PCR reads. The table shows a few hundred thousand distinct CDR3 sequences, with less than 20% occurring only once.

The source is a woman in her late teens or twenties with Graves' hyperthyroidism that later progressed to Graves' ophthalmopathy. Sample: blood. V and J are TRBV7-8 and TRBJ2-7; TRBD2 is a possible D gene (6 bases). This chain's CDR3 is CASSSGLTTTYEQYF. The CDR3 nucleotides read TGTGCCAGCAGCTCCGGACTAACGACCACCTACGAGCAGTACTTC.